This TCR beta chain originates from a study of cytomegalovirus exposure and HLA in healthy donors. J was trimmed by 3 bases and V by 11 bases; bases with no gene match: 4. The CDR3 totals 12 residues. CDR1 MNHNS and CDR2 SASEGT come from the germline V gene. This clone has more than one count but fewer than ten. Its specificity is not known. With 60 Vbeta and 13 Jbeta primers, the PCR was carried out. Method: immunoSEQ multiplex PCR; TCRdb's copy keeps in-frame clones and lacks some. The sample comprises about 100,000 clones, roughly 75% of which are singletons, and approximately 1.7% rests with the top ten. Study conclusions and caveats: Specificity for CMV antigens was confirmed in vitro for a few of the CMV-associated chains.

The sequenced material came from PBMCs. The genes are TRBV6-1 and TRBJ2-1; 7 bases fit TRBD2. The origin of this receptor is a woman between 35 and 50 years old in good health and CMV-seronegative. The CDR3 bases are TGTGCCGGGCGGGACTACTACAATGAGCAGTTCTTC. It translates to CAGRDYYNEQFF.